The 3 T cell receptor beta chains below all came from one sample that was sequenced in a study of blood T cell repertoires in COVID-19. Sequencing was performed with immunoSEQ multiplex PCR; in TCRdb, only in-frame clones are kept and a portion is missing. Among roughly 250,000 clones listed, about 86% were seen once. Sequencing used peripheral blood. The receptors here all came from a woman older than 75 with acute or convalescent COVID-19.

The chain uses TRBV5-1 and TRBJ1-4; TRBD1 might be the D (6 bases). CDR1 is SGHRS, CDR2 YFSETQ, per germline. This CDR3 is built from 14 residues. The V and J ends lost 5 bases and 5 bases respectively, with 13 bases between them. The CDR3 DNA reads as TGCGCCAGCAGGCGAGAAGGGGGAAATGAAAAACTGTTTTTT. This translates into CASRREGGNEKLFF. Complete variable domain (other parts from reference TRBV5-1 and TRBJ1-4): KAGVTQTPRYLIKTRGQQVTLSCSPISGHRSVSWYQQTPGQGLQFLFEYFSETQRNKGNFPGRFSGRQFSNSRSEMNVSTLELGDSALYLCASRREGGNEKLFFGSGTQLSVL.

The chain joins TRBV18 to TRBJ2-1, with 7 bases fitting TRBD2. Germline V gives CDR1 KGHSH, CDR2 LQKENI. This CDR3 has 17 amino acids. V trimming: 5 bases; J trimming: 5 bases; junction bases outside the gene matches: 15. In DNA form, the CDR3 reads TGTGCCAGCTCAACCAGACTAGCCTCCCCAGCAGACAATGAGCAGTTCTTC. Its protein is CASSTRLASPADNEQFF.

The chain couples TRBV7-2 to TRBJ2-2, with a weak D call TRBD2 (5 bases). CDR3 length: 15 residues. V was clipped by 5 bases and J by 2 bases, with 12 bases between them. In germline, CDR1 is SGHTA, CDR2 FQGNSA. Here the CDR3 reads CASSAEGGNTGELFF. CDR3 sequence (DNA): TGTGCCAGCAGCGCCGAGGGCGGCAACACCGGGGAGCTGTTTTTT.